This TCR beta chain was documented in a study of blood T cell repertoires in COVID-19. In the study overall: Sources were T cells, B-cell-depleted T cells, or PBMCs; the material itself was cDNA or gDNA.

Per the study methods: For nucleated cells, counts were estimated from reference gene primer amplification. TCRdb's copy holds only in-frame clones and misses some; the assay was immunoSEQ multiplex PCR. D and trimming come from the DNA, and the V and J calls and clone size come from that table. The table shows approximately 83,000 clones, with over 70% occurring only once. The CDR3 consists of 16 residues. Germline V gene sequence: CDR1 SGHVS, CDR2 FQNEAQ. Trimming removed 5 bases from V and 3 bases from J; junction bases left unmatched: 9. The chain links TRBV7-8 to TRBJ1-5; 8 positions agree with TRBD1. Material for sequencing was peripheral blood. The sequence was collected from a woman of 80 years or more with acute or convalescent COVID-19. CDR3 bases: TGTGCCAGCAGCCCTAGGTGGGGACAGGACAATCAGCCCCAGCATTTT. Translating gives CASSPRWGQDNQPQHF.